The subject of this entry is one TCR beta chain. This clone's antigen is unknown. No qualities accompany the bases; no much larger clone lies one base away. This entry belongs to a study of shared clonotypes between healthy human individuals (dated by TCRdb to 2019 to 2021). With regard to the full study: The cohort comprised a couple of women and a few men aged 18 to 49 years. Per donor, three plates each were used for CD4 naive and CD4 memory, two for CD8 naive, and one for CD8 memory. To estimate repertoire size and how much clonotypes are shared between individuals, the study performed deep sequencing of blood TCR repertoires from about 5 healthy adults. To increase sequencing depth and limit assay-specific biases, TCR repertoire library preparation and sequencing were carried out by different laboratories using diverse techniques. Between about 0.85 and 9.5 billion PBMCs per donor were obtained by leukapheresis. Beyond this particular receptor, the publication reports: Compared with non-shared clonotypes, clonotypes shared by all four sorted-subset donors had higher generation probabilities. Rarefaction of sorted-subset datasets indicated incomplete sequencing despite the large sequencing depth. Roughly 5.2% of naive CD4, 3.5% of naive CD8, roughly 2.4% of memory CD4, and about 0.4% of memory CD8 clonotypes were shared across several donors. Based on pairwise subsampling, the degree of clonotype sharing among donors was expected to be affected by sequencing depth. Estimated clonotype richness was generally larger for naive than for memory subsets. Only blood was sampled, and tissue TCR repertoires likely differ from those in blood. The genetic and exposure-history diversity represented was limited by the small number of donors.

Donors were healthy HIV-negative adults with no recently reported acute infections or vaccinations. Only Caucasian adults living in Nashville, Tennessee, USA were represented among the donors. Magnetic negative selection was used to enrich CD4+ T cells, after which naive cells were positively selected on CD45RA and the negative fraction became the memory subset. Blood was obtained by leukapheresis, after which PBMCs were separated by Ficoll-Histopaque density gradient centrifugation and cryopreserved in liquid nitrogen vapor phase. Analytical flow cytometry was used to check the purity and quantity of each magnetically sorted T cell population. Genomic DNA was isolated from every sorted fraction and measured by UV absorbance on a Nanodrop 2000c. Using the deep immunoSEQ assay, TCR CDR3 regions were amplified from genomic DNA by multiplex PCR. Genomic DNA extracted from each cell subset was distributed evenly over all wells of several immunoSEQ 96-well plates, and each plate served as one replicate. Each replicate PCR for sorted subsets received roughly 200 ng genomic DNA, equal to around 32,000 T cell genomes. Purified libraries were quantified with a Qubit 3.0 fluorometer, sized on a Bioanalyzer 2100, and re-quantified with the KAPA Library Quantification kit. Every immunoSEQ 96-well plate was sequenced on a dedicated single-read 150-cycle Illumina NextSeq 550 flow cell. The paper's data handling went like this. The immunoSEQ output contained only junctional sequences without quality scores, so filtering could not match that applied to full-length reads. To assign V/J genes and CDR3, sequences were annotated against IMGT germline references using PyIR, a Python wrapper for IgBLAST v1.9. Reads with weak V/J assignments (E-value above 1e-6), missing CDR3, stop codons, out-of-frame junctions, or ambiguous translated residues were removed. V3J clonotypes were defined as sequences sharing the same inferred V gene, J gene, and CDR3 amino acid sequence. The percentage overlap between two repertoires was calculated by dividing the number of shared unique clonotypes by the size of the smaller repertoire. Repertoire richness was assessed with RTK rarefaction, the Chao1 estimator, and Recon v2.1 estimates of unobserved clonotypes. Generation probabilities for all TCRbeta clonotypes obtained by the gDNA method from a handful of donors were computed using OLGA. Drawn from immuneACCESS, this table holds only the in-frame rearrangements with V and J called that TCRdb kept. Clones are partly lost; checked studies trace under half to an unresolved V gene and leave the rest unexplained. V and J calls and clone size follow that table, whereas D and trimming were derived from the DNA. This sample lists approximately 2.4 million clones; approximately 94% were detected once. Over 0.1% of the sample comes from the top ten.

The germline V gene supplies CDR1 SGHRS and CDR2 YFSETQ. The CDR3 spans 16 residues, from the cysteine through the phenylalanine. Left in the record is the CDR3 DNA by itself, 48 bases read in frame from the first base. V gives up 0 bases and J gives up 5 bases, and the segment between their germline ends measures 15 bases. The sequence was collected from a man aged 18 to 30 in good health. Sequenced material: naive CD4+ T cells sorted from blood. Interpreted using the paper, the cell subset or site label stands for: CD45RA+ positively selected. The sequence is built from TRBV5-1 and TRBJ2-1; a weak D assignment points to TRBD1 (5 bases agree). CDR3 loop: CASSLDGRAFNNEQFF. The nucleotides read TGCGCCAGCAGCTTGGACGGCAGGGCTTTCAACAATGAGCAGTTCTTC. Reference TRBV5-1 and TRBJ2-1 genes cover what lies past the CDR3, so the full variable domain is KAGVTQTPRYLIKTRGQQVTLSCSPISGHRSVSWYQQTPGQGLQFLFEYFSETQRNKGNFPGRFSGRQFSNSRSEMNVSTLELGDSALYLCASSLDGRAFNNEQFFGPGTRLTVL.